The T cell receptor (beta chain) described here comes from a study of T-cell reconstitution after alpha-beta-depleted transplantation in children. The germline V gene encodes CDR1 SGHRS and CDR2 YFSETQ. The V end was cut by 0 bases, the J end by 6 bases, with 12 bases between. CDR3 length equals 14 residues. With regard to this clonotype: The target antigen is unknown. A much larger clone lies a single base off, so this may be a read error.

Preparation of the TCRbeta library involved a method that used unique molecular identifiers. TCRdb redid the calling of the PCR reads with MiXCR, one entry per CDR3 protein. Here the sample spans some 200,000 distinct CDR3 sequences, roughly 11% being singletons. Notes on the study in general: It was surviving recipient T cells and thymic progenitors that gave some patients high TCRbeta diversity at day 60. The main origin of T-cell counts and diversity one year after transplant was newly produced T cells. Several hundred expanded graft clones reportedly gave rise to the alpha-beta T cells present about two months after transplant.

The rearrangement links TRBV5-1 to TRBJ1-2; the D is unclear. The specimen was PBMCs, collected before TCRalphabeta/CD19-depleted stem cell transplant. The sequence derives from a child under two years old with acute myeloid leukemia, due to receive a stem cell transplant. The CDR3 DNA is TGCGCCAGCAGCTTGGAGACGGTGACTGATGGCTACACCTTC. Its protein is CASSLETVTDGYTF.